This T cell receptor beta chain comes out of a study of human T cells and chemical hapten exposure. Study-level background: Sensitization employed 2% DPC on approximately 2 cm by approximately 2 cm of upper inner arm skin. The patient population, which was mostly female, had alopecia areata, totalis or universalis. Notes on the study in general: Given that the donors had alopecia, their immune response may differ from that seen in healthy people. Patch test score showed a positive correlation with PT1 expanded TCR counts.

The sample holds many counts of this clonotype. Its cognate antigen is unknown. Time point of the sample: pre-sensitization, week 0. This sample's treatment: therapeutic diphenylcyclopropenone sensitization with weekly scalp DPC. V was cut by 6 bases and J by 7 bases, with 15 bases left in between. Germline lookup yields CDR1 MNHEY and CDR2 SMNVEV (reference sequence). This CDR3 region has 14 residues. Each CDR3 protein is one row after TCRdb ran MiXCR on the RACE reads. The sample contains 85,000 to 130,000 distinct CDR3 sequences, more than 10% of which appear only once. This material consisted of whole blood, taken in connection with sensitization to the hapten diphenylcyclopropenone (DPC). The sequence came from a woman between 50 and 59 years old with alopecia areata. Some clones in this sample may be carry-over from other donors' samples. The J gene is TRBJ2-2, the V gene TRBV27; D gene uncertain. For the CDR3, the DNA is TGTGCCAGCAGCACCCTACTGGGAATCGGGGAGCTGTTTTTT. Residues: CASSTLLGIGELFF.